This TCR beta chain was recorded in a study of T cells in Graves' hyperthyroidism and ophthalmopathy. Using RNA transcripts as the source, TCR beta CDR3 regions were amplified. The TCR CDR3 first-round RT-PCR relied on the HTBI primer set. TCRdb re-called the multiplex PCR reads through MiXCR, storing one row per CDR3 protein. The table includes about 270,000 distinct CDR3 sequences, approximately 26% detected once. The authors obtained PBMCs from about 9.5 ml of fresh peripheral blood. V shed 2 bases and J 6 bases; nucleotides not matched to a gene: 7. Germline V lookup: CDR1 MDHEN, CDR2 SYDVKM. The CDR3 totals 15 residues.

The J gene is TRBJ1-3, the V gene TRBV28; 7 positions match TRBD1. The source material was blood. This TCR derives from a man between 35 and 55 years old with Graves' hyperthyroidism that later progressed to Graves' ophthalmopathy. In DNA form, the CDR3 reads TGTGCCAGCAGTTTAATACAGGGGCAGGAAAACACCATATATTTT. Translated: CASSLIQGQENTIYF.